This T cell receptor beta chain was found in a study of OX40 agonist ivuxolimab in advanced cancers. Study information: Patients in the trial were receiving intravenous ivuxolimab every 2 weeks, at doses of 0.01 to 10 mg/kg. A diagnosis of hepatocellular carcinoma, melanoma, renal cell or head and neck cancer was present in dose-escalation patients. Cohort: 65% to 90% men, mean age about 62, aged about 23 to 80.

Overall study findings and caveats: With doses of 0.1 to 3.0 mg/kg, CD4+ and CD8+ blood T cells had undergone clonal expansion by week 6.

Germline V gene data show CDR1 as MDHEN and CDR2 as SYDVKM. The V end lost 5 bases, the J end lost 8 bases, and 15 bases lay between the germline ends. The CDR3 loop spans 14 amino acids. On this clone: Its cognate antigen is unknown.

The assay was immunoSEQ multiplex PCR, and TCRdb's table has in-frame clones only and misses some. The repertoire consists of tens of thousands of clones, with 88% occurring once and the leading ten covering 0.67%. The clonotype originates from an adult with an advanced solid tumor such as melanoma, head and neck, liver or kidney cancer. This specimen was CD4+ or CD8+ T cells sorted from blood, taken in a trial of the OX40 agonist ivuxolimab. V gene TRBV28 combines with J gene TRBJ1-4, with D possibly matching TRBD1 (5 bases). The CDR3 region has the DNA TGTGCCAGCAGTCCTCCCGGCCGGGGGGAAAAACTGTTTTTT. Translated: CASSPPGRGEKLFF.